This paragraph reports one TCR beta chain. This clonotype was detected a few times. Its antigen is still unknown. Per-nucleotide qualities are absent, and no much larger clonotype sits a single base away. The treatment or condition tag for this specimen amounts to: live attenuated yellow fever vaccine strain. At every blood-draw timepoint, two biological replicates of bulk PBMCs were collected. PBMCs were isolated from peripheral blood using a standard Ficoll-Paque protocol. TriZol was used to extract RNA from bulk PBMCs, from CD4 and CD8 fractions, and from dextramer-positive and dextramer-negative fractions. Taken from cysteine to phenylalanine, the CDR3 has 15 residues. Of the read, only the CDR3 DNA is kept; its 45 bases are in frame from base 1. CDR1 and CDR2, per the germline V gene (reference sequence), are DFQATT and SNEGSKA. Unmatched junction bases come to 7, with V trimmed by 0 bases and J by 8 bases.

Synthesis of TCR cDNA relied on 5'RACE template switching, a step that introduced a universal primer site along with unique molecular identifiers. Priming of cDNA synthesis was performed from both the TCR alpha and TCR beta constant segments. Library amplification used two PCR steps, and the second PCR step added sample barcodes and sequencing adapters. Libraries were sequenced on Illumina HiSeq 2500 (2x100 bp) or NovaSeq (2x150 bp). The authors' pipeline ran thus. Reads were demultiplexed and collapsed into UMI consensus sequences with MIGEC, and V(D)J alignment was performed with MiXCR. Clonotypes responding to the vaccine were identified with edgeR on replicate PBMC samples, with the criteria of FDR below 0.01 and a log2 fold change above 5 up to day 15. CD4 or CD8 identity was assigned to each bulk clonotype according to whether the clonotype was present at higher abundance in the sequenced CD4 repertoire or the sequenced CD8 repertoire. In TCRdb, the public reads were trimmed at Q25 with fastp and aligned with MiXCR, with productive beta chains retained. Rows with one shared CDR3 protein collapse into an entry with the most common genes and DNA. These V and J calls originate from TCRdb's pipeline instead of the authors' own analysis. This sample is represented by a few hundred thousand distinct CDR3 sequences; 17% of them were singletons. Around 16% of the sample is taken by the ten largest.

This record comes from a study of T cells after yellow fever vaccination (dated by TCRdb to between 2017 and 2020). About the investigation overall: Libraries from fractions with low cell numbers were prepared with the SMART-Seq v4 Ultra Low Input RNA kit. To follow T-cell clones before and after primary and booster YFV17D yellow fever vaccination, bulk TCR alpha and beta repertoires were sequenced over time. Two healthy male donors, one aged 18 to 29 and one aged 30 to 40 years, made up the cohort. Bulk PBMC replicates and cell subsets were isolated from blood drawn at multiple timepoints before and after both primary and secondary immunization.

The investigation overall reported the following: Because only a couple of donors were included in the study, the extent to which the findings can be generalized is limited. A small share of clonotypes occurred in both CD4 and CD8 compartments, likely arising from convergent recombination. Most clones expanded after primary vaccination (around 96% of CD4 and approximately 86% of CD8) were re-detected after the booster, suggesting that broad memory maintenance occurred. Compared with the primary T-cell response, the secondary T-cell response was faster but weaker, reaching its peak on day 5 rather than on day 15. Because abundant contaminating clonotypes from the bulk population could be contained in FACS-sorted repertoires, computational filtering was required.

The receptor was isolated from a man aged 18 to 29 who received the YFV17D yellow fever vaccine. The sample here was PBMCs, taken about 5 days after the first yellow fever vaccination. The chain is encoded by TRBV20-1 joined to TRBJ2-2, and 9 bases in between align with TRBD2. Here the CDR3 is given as CSARDPTSGGGELFF. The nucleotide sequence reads TGCAGTGCTAGAGATCCGACTAGCGGAGGTGGGGAGCTGTTTTTT.